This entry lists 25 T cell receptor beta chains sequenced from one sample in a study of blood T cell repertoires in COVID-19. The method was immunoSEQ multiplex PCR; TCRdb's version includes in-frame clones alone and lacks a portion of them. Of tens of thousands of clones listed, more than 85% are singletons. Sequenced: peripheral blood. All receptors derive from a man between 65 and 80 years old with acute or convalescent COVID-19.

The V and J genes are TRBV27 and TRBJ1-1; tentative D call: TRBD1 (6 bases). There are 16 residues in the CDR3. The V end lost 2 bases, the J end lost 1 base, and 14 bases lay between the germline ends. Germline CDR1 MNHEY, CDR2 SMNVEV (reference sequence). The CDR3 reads CASSLPPTQGNTEAFF. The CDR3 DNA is TGTGCCAGCAGTTTACCCCCGACACAGGGGAACACTGAAGCTTTCTTT.

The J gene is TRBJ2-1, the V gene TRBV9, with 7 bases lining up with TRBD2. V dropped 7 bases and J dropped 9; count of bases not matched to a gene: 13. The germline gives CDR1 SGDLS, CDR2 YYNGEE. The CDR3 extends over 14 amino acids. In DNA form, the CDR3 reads TGTGCCAGCGGCAGCAGGAGCGGGAAGGGTGAGCAGTTCTTC. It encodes CASGSRSGKGEQFF.

In DNA, the CDR3 is TGTGCCAGCAGTTCGGTGTCTACTAATGAAAAACTGTTTTTT. Residues: CASSSVSTNEKLFF. The rearrangement links TRBV27 to TRBJ1-4, with unresolved D. Trimming removed 4 bases at V and 2 bases at J, with 8 bases between. The germline gives CDR1 MNHEY, CDR2 SMNVEV (reference sequence). The CDR3 has 14 residues.

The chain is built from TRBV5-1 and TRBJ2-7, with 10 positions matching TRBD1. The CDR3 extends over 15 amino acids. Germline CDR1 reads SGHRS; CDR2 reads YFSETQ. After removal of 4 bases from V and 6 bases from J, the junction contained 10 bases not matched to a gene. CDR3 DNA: TGCGCCAGCAGCGAAACCGGGACAGGGGTTGGCGAGCAGTACTTC. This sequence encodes CASSETGTGVGEQYF. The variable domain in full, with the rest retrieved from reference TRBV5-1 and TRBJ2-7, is KAGVTQTPRYLIKTRGQQVTLSCSPISGHRSVSWYQQTPGQGLQFLFEYFSETQRNKGNFPGRFSGRQFSNSRSEMNVSTLELGDSALYLCASSETGTGVGEQYFGPGTRLTVT.

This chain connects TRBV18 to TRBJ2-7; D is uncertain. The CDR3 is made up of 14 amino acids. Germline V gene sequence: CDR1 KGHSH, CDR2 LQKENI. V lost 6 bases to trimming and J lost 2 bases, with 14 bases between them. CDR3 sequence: CASSSEASTYEQYF. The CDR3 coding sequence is TGTGCCAGCTCTTCTGAGGCTTCCACCTACGAGCAGTACTTC. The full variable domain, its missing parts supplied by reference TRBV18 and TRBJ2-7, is NAGVMQNPRHLVRRRGQEARLRCSPMKGHSHVYWYRQLPEEGLKFMVYLQKENIIDESGMPKERFSAEFPKEGPSILRIQQVVRGDSAAYFCASSSEASTYEQYFGPGTRLTVT.

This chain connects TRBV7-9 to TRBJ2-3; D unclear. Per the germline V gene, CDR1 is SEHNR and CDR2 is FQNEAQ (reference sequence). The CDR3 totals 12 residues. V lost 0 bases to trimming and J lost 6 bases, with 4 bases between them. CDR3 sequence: CASSLARDTQYF. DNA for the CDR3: TGTGCCAGCAGCTTAGCCAGGGATACGCAGTATTTT.

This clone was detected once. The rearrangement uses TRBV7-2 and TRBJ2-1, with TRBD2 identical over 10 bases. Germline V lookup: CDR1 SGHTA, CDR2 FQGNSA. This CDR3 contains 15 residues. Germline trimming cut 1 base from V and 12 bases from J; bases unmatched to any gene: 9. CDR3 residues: CASSLDPLAGVGQFF. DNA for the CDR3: TGTGCCAGCAGCTTAGATCCCCTAGCGGGAGTTGGGCAGTTCTTC.

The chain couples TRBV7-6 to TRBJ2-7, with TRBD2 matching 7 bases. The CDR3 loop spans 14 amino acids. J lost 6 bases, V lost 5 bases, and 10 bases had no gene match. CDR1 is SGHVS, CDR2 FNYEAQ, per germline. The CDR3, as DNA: TGTGCCAGCAGCACAGGACTAGTCGGGGGCGAGCAGTACTTC. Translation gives CASSTGLVGGEQYF.

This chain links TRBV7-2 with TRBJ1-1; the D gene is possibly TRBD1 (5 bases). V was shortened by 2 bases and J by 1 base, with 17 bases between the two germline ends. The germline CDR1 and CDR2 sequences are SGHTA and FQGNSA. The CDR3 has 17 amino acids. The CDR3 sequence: CASSLRVWGRANTEAFF. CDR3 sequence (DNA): TGTGCCAGCAGCTTAAGAGTGTGGGGGAGGGCGAACACTGAAGCTTTCTTT.

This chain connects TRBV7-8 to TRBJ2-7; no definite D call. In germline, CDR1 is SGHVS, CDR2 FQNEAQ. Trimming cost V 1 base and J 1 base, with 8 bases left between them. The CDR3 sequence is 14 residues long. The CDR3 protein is CASSLGLESYEQYF. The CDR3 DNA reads TGTGCCAGCAGCTTAGGACTGGAATCCTACGAGCAGTACTTC.

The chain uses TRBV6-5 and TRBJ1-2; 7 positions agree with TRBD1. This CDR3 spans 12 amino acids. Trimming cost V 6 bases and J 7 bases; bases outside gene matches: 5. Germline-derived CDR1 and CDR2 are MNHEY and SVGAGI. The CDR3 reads CASSRQGGGYTF. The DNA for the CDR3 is TGTGCCAGCAGCAGACAGGGAGGTGGCTACACCTTC.

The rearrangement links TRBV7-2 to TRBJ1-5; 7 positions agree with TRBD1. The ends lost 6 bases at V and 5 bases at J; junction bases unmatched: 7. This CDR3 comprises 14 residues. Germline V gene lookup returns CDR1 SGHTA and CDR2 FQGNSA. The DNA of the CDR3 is TGTGCCAGCAGTCTCAGGGGGACGCATCAGCCCCAGCATTTT. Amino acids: CASSLRGTHQPQHF.

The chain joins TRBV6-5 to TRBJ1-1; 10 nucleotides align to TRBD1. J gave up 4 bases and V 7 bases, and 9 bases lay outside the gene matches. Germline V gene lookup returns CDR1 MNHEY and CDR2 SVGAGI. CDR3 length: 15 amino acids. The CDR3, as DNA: TGTGCCAGCATCAGGACAGGGGGAAAGGGCACTGAAGCTTTCTTT. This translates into CASIRTGGKGTEAFF.

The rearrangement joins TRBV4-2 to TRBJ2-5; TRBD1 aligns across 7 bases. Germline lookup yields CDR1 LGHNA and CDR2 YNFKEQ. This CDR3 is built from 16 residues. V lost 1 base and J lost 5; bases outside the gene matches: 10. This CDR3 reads CASSQGGQAKVETQYF. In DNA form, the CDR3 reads TGTGCCAGCAGCCAAGGCGGACAGGCAAAGGTGGAGACCCAGTACTTC.

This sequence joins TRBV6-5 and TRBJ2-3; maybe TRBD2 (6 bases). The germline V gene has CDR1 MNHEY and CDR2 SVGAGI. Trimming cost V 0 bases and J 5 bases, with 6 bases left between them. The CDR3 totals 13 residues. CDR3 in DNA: TGTGCCAGCAGTTACTCAGCGGGAGATACGCAGTATTTT. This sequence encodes CASSYSAGDTQYF.

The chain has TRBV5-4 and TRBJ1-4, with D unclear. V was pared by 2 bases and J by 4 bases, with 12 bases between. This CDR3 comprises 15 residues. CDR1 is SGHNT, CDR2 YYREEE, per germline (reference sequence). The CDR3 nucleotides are TGTGCCAGCAGCTTCTGGAGCGATAGTAATGAAAAACTGTTTTTT. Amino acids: CASSFWSDSNEKLFF.

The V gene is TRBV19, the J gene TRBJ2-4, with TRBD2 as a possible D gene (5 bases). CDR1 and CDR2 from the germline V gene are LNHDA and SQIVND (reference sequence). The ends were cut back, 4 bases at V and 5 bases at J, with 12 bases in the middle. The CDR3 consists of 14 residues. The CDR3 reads CASSRRSLENIQYF. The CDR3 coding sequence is TGTGCCAGTAGTAGGAGGTCCCTGGAAAACATTCAGTACTTC.

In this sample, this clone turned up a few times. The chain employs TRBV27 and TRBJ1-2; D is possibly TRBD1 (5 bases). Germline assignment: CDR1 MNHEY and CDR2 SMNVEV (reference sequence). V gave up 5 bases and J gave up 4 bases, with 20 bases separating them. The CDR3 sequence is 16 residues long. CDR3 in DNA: TGTGCCAGCAGTCTTTCCCCCTCGGAGGGGCTCTATGGCTACACCTTC. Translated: CASSLSPSEGLYGYTF.

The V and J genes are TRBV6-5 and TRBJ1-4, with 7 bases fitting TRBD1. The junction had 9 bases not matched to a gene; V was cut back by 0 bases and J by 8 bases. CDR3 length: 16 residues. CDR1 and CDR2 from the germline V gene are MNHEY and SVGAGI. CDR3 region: CASSYSKGQRPEKLFF. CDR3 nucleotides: TGTGCCAGCAGTTACTCGAAGGGACAGCGTCCGGAAAAACTGTTTTTT.

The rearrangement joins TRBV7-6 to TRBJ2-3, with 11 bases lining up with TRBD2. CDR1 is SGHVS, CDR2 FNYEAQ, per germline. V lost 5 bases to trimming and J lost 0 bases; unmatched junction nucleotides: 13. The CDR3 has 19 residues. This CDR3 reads CASSRGGTSGSSSTDTQYF. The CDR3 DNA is TGTGCCAGCAGCCGGGGAGGGACTAGCGGTTCTTCTAGCACAGATACGCAGTATTTT.

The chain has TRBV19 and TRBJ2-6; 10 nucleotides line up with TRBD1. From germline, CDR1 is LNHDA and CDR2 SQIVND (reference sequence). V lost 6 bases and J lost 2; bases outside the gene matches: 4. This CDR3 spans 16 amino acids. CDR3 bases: TGTGCCAGTAGCATCGGACAGGGGGCTGGGGCCAACGTCCTGACTTTC. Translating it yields CASSIGQGAGANVLTF.

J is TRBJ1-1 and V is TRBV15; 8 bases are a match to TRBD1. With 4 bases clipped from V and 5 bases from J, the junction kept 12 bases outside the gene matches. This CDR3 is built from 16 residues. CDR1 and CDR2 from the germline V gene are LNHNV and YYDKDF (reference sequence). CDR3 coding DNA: TGTGCCACCAGCACGCGGACAGGGTGGTCGAGAACTGAAGCTTTCTTT. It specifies CATSTRTGWSRTEAFF.

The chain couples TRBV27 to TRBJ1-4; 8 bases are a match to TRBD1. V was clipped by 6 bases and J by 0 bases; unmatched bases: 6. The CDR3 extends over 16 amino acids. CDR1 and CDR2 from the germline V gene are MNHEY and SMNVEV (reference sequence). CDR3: CASRTGQGTTNEKLFF. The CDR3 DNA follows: TGTGCCAGCAGGACCGGACAGGGAACAACTAATGAAAAACTGTTTTTT. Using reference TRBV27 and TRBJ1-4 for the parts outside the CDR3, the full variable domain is EAQVTQNPRYLITVTGKKLTVTCSQNMNHEYMSWYRQDPGLGLRQIYYSMNVEVTDKGDVPEGYKVSRKEKRNFPLILESPSPNQTSLYFCASRTGQGTTNEKLFFGSGTQLSVL.

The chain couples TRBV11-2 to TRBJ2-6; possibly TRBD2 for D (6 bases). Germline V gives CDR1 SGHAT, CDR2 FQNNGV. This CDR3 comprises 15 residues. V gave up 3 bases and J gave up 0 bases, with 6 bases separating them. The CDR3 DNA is TGTGCCAGCAGCTTCGGGGGCTCTGGGGCCAACGTCCTGACTTTC. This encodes CASSFGGSGANVLTF.

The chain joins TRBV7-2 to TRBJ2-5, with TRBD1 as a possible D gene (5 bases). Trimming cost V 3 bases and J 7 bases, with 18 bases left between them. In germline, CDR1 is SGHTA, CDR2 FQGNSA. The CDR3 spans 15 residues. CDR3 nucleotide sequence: TGTGCCAGCAGCTTGGGTGCTGGGGCGGATGGGACCCAGTACTTC. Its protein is CASSLGAGADGTQYF.